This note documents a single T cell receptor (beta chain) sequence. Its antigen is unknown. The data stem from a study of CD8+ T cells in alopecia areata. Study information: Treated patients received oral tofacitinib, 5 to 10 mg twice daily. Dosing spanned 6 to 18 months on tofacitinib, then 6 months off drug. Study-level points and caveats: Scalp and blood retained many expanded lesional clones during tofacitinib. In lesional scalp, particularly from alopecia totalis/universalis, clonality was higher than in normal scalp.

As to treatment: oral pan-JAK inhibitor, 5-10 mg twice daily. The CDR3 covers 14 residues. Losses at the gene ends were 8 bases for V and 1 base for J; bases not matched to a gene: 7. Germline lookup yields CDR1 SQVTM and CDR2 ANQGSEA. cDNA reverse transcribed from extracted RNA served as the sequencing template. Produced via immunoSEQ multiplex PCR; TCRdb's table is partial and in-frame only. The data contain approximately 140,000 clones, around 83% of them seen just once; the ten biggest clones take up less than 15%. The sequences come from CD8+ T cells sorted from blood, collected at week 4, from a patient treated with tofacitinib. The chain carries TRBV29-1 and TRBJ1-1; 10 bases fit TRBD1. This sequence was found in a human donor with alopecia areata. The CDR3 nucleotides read TGCAGCTCTTCCGGGACAGGGGAGAACACTGAAGCTTTCTTT. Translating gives CSSSGTGENTEAFF.